This TCR beta chain was profiled in a study of T-cell memory formation after mild COVID-19. Study context: TCR clusters were largely donor specific.

General study results and limits: Contracting clones from day 15 to 85 showed balanced CD4/CD8; later expanders favored CD4+. Among CD4+ contracting clones, most were CM and EM, and CD8+ ones EMRA.

TCR alpha and TCR beta cDNA libraries carrying sample barcodes and UMIs were produced by 5'RACE using constant-segment primers. TCRdb independently ran MiXCR on the 5' RACE reads; one entry per CDR3 protein. There are 100,000 to 150,000 distinct CDR3 sequences in the sample; about 17% occur only once, and 4.5% to 6.5% lies in the top ten. This clonotype was seen only a few times. Its antigen is undetermined. Sequencing used PBMCs or a T cell subset sorted from them (not recorded which). The receptor's source is a man younger than 30 who had mild COVID-19 (a few samples of this study predate the infection). Cell type and time point are not known.

CDR3 bases: TGTGCCAGCAGTTATCGGGGGTCGAACACCGGGGAGCTGTTTTTT. The encoded protein is CASSYRGSNTGELFF. The gene calls are TRBV28 and TRBJ2-2, with D possibly being TRBD2 (6 bases). Trimming cost V 4 bases and J 0 bases, with 9 bases left between them. Germline CDR1 MDHEN, CDR2 SYDVKM. The CDR3 is 15 residues long. Based on the CDR3 plus reference TRBV28 and TRBJ2-2, the full variable domain is DVKVTQSSRYLVKRTGEKVFLECVQDMDHENMFWYRQDPGLGLRLIYFSYDVKMKEKGDIPEGYSVSREKKERFSLILESASTNQTSMYLCASSYRGSNTGELFFGEGSRLTVL.